This T cell receptor beta chain appears in the sequencing data of a study of CD8+ T cells in alopecia areata. Study background: For the treated group, dosing was oral tofacitinib at 5 to 10 mg twice daily. Treatment ran 6 to 18 months, with 6 months of follow-up afterward.

Study outcomes and limitations: In scalp and blood, many expanded lesional clones persisted during tofacitinib. For lesional scalp, especially alopecia totalis/universalis, clonality was higher than in normal scalp.

Treatment here: oral pan-JAK inhibitor, 5-10 mg twice daily. With regard to this clone: Its antigen remains unidentified.

cDNA reverse transcribed from extracted RNA served as the sequencing template. Sequencing was performed with immunoSEQ multiplex PCR; in TCRdb, only in-frame clones are kept and a portion is missing. The sample includes 190,000 or so clones, 58% of them seen just once. The CDR3 has 15 amino acids. Germline CDR1 reads SGHDT; CDR2 reads YYEEEE. Trimming left V 1 base short and J 5 bases short, with 15 bases between. This TCR was sampled from a human donor with alopecia areata. This sample comprised CD4+ T cells sorted from blood, obtained at week 24, from a patient treated with tofacitinib. This chain uses TRBV5-6 with TRBJ2-5; D perhaps matches TRBD2 (5 bases). CDR3 nucleotide sequence: TGTGCCAGCAGCTTGTGGGTGTTGTCGGGGGAGACCCAGTACTTC. It specifies CASSLWVLSGETQYF. The whole variable domain, filled in from reference TRBV5-6 and TRBJ2-5, reads DAGVTQSPTHLIKTRGQQVTLRCSPKSGHDTVSWYQQALGQGPQFIFQYYEEEERQRGNFPDRFSGHQFPNYSSELNVNALLLGDSALYLCASSLWVLSGETQYFGPGTRLLVL.